A single sample gave rise to the 24 T cell receptor beta chains below, sequenced in a study of shared clonotypes between healthy human individuals (TCRdb year 2020). To prepare the library, the immunoSEQ multiplex PCR assay was applied. TCRdb retrieved this table from immuneACCESS and kept in-frame rearrangements only. Not all clones are present; in checked studies, unresolved V genes account for under half, and no reason is known for the remainder. The sample table shows 1,500,000 or so clones, and about 98.5% are seen once. 0.36% of the sample is taken by the ten largest. Sequenced material: naive CD4+ T cells sorted from blood. The sample's cell subset or site label is to be understood as: CD45RA+ positively selected. The receptors derive from a man aged 25-45 years in good health.

This sequence joins TRBV7-2 and TRBJ2-1, with no clear D. Germline-derived CDR1 and CDR2 are SGHTA and FQGNSA. V lost 1 base, J lost 1 base, and 8 bases lay in between. The CDR3 is 15 amino acids. The DNA of the CDR3 is TGTGCCAGCAGCTTAGGGCTACCTTCCTACAATGAGCAGTTCTTC. Translating gives CASSLGLPSYNEQFF.

This chain links TRBV30 with TRBJ1-4; the match to TRBD1 covers 7 bases. Germline CDR1 and CDR2: GTSNPN and SVGIG (reference sequence). After removal of 0 bases from V and 5 bases from J, the junction contained 0 bases not matched to a gene. The CDR3 consists of 13 residues. CDR3 region: CAWSVQGNEKLFF. The CDR3 DNA is TGTGCCTGGAGTGTACAGGGGAATGAAAAACTGTTTTTT.

This chain connects TRBV11-2 to TRBJ2-2; the D gene could be TRBD1 or TRBD2 (5 bases each). This CDR3 is 14 amino acids long. The germline V and J ends were trimmed by 5 bases and 7 bases, with 14 bases remaining between them. CDR1 and CDR2 from the germline V gene are SGHAT and FQNNGV. CDR3 sequence: CASSPLWGIGELFF. The CDR3 DNA is TGTGCCAGCAGCCCCCTATGGGGGATCGGGGAGCTGTTTTTT. Looking up the rest from reference TRBV11-2 and TRBJ2-2 gives the full variable domain: EAGVAQSPRYKIIEKRQSVAFWCNPISGHATLYWYQQILGQGPKLLIQFQNNGVVDDSQLPKDRFSAERLKGVDSTLKIQPAKLEDSAVYLCASSPLWGIGELFFGEGSRLTVL.

This clone appeared once. The V and J genes are TRBV28 and TRBJ2-4; the D call may be TRBD1 or TRBD2 (7 bases each). Germline V gene lookup returns CDR1 MDHEN and CDR2 SYDVKM. This CDR3 is 15 amino acids long. V lost 10 bases, J lost 2 bases, and 18 bases lay in between. CDR3 sequence: CATRGQGGTKNIQYF. In DNA form, the CDR3 reads TGTGCCACCCGAGGGCAGGGGGGGACCAAAAACATTCAGTACTTC. The full variable domain, rest sourced from reference TRBV28 and TRBJ2-4, is DVKVTQSSRYLVKRTGEKVFLECVQDMDHENMFWYRQDPGLGLRLIYFSYDVKMKEKGDIPEGYSVSREKKERFSLILESASTNQTSMYLCATRGQGGTKNIQYFGAGTRLSVL.

This chain connects TRBV5-4 to TRBJ2-1; possibly TRBD1 for D (5 bases). Trimming took off 2 bases at V and 0 bases at J, with 9 bases between the two ends. The CDR3 has 15 amino acids. Looked up from germline, CDR1 is SGHNT and CDR2 is YYREEE (reference sequence). The CDR3 loop reads CASSFYRTSYNEQFF. The DNA for the CDR3 is TGTGCCAGCAGCTTTTACAGGACCTCCTACAATGAGCAGTTCTTC. The entire variable domain, with the rest obtained from reference TRBV5-4 and TRBJ2-1, is as follows: ETGVTQSPTHLIKTRGQQVTLRCSSQSGHNTVSWYQQALGQGPQFIFQYYREEENGRGNFPPRFSGLQFPNYSSELNVNALELDDSALYLCASSFYRTSYNEQFFGPGTRLTVL.

The rearrangement uses TRBV5-5 and TRBJ1-1; 9 bases match TRBD1. With V trimmed by 4 bases and J by 2 bases, 3 bases remained unmatched. CDR3 length: 14 residues. Germline-derived CDR1 and CDR2 are SGHKS and YYEKEE (reference sequence). The CDR3 sequence: CASSRGQGNTEAFF. DNA for the CDR3: TGTGCCAGCAGCCGGGGACAGGGTAACACTGAAGCTTTCTTT.

Points on this clone: Within the sample, other DNA sequences also encode this same CDR3. The V gene is TRBV19, the J gene TRBJ2-7, with 8 nucleotides matching TRBD2. V lost 1 base and J lost 4; bases outside the gene matches: 3. The CDR3 loop spans 14 amino acids. Germline values: CDR1 LNHDA, CDR2 SQIVND (reference sequence). The CDR3 region has the DNA TGTGCCAGTAGTATAGCGGGAGGGCTGTACGAGCAGTACTTC. This sequence encodes CASSIAGGLYEQYF.

The rearrangement links TRBV18 to TRBJ2-1; D not resolved. Germline V gives CDR1 KGHSH, CDR2 LQKENI. This CDR3 region has 15 residues. The V end was cut by 0 bases, the J end by 5 bases, with 11 bases between. This chain's CDR3 is CASSPPGRGDNEQFF. In DNA, the CDR3 is TGTGCCAGCTCACCACCGGGCCGAGGAGACAATGAGCAGTTCTTC.

The rearrangement uses TRBV7-9 and TRBJ2-5; the match to TRBD1 covers 8 bases. Per germline, CDR1 SEHNR and CDR2 FQNEAQ (reference sequence). V lost 5 bases, J lost 4 bases, and 6 bases stayed unmatched. The CDR3 extends over 14 amino acids. The CDR3 here is CASSVTGTGETQYF. DNA for the CDR3: TGTGCCAGCAGCGTCACGGGGACAGGAGAGACCCAGTACTTC.

This chain links TRBV29-1 with TRBJ2-4; D might be TRBD1 (5 bases). This CDR3 comprises 13 residues. CDR1 is SQVTM, CDR2 ANQGSEA, per germline. With 5 bases removed from V and 2 bases from J, the gap between germline ends came to 10 bases. CDR3 sequence: CSVQGATKNIQYF. CDR3 DNA: TGCAGCGTTCAAGGGGCGACCAAAAACATTCAGTACTTC.

For the CDR3, the DNA is TGTGCCAGCACCGTAGCAGTATACAATGAGCAGTTCTTC. Encoded protein: CASTVAVYNEQFF. J is TRBJ2-1 and V is TRBV7-9; D gene unclear. Germline V gene sequence: CDR1 SEHNR, CDR2 FQNEAQ (reference sequence). The CDR3 has 13 amino acids. V lost 7 bases to trimming and J lost 4 bases, with 11 bases between them.

This clone showed up just once. This chain joins TRBV2 and TRBJ2-7; 10 bases align to TRBD1. In germline, CDR1 is SNHLY, CDR2 FYNNEI. The V segment lost 4 bases and the J segment 3 bases; nucleotides outside the gene matches: 0. The CDR3 extends over 13 amino acids. CDR3 DNA sequence: TGTGCCAGCAGTGGGACAGGGGGCTACGAGCAGTACTTC. Amino acids: CASSGTGGYEQYF.

The chain links TRBV5-1 to TRBJ1-1, with D maybe TRBD1 (5 bases). Trimming removed 4 bases at V and 1 base at J, with 14 bases between. The CDR3 consists of 15 residues. Per germline, CDR1 SGHRS and CDR2 YFSETQ. CDR3 coding DNA: TGCGCCAGCAGCCGGGACGCCATGGGGAACACTGAAGCTTTCTTT. It specifies CASSRDAMGNTEAFF. Combining the CDR3 with reference TRBV5-1 and TRBJ1-1 gives the whole variable domain KAGVTQTPRYLIKTRGQQVTLSCSPISGHRSVSWYQQTPGQGLQFLFEYFSETQRNKGNFPGRFSGRQFSNSRSEMNVSTLELGDSALYLCASSRDAMGNTEAFFGQGTRLTVV.

The chain links TRBV19 to TRBJ1-2; 7 positions agree with TRBD1. Germline assignment: CDR1 LNHDA and CDR2 SQIVND (reference sequence). V lost 7 bases and J lost 4; bases outside the gene matches: 6. The CDR3 totals 13 residues. CDR3 sequence: CASKHDRVYGYTF. DNA of the CDR3: TGTGCCAGTAAACATGACAGGGTCTATGGCTACACCTTC. Full variable domain (outside the CDR3, taken from reference TRBV19 and TRBJ1-2): DGGITQSPKYLFRKEGQNVTLSCEQNLNHDAMYWYRQDPGQGLRLIYYSQIVNDFQKGDIAEGYSVSREKKESFPLTVTSAQKNPTAFYLCASKHDRVYGYTFGSGTRLTVV.

The chain employs TRBV28 and TRBJ2-7, with D possibly being TRBD1 (6 bases). The CDR3 is 15 amino acids. V was pared by 5 bases and J by 3 bases, with 17 bases between. Germline CDR1 is MDHEN and CDR2 is SYDVKM. The CDR3 DNA reads as TGTGCCAGCAGTCTAGCAGGACAGACTGTCTACGAGCAGTACTTC. Amino acid sequence: CASSLAGQTVYEQYF. The variable domain in full, with the rest retrieved from reference TRBV28 and TRBJ2-7, is DVKVTQSSRYLVKRTGEKVFLECVQDMDHENMFWYRQDPGLGLRLIYFSYDVKMKEKGDIPEGYSVSREKKERFSLILESASTNQTSMYLCASSLAGQTVYEQYFGPGTRLTVT.

This clone was counted once. This CDR3 is also generated by other DNA sequences in the sample. DNA of the CDR3: TGCGCCAGCAGCTTAGGAAAGAACACCGGGGAGCTGTTTTTT. Protein product: CASSLGKNTGELFF. V and J are TRBV5-1 and TRBJ2-2, with D unresolved. Trimming removed 2 bases at V and 1 base at J, with 6 bases between. Germline V gene data show CDR1 as SGHRS and CDR2 as YFSETQ. The CDR3 is made up of 14 amino acids.

This sequence joins TRBV10-3 and TRBJ2-1, with 8 bases that match TRBD2. V lost 6 bases, J lost 6 bases, and 10 bases stayed unmatched. Looked up from germline, CDR1 is ENHRY and CDR2 is SYGVKD. The CDR3 spans 15 residues. The chain's CDR3 is CAIRPLAAPVNEQFF. As DNA, the CDR3 is TGTGCCATCAGGCCACTAGCGGCCCCTGTCAATGAGCAGTTCTTC.

In DNA form, the CDR3 reads TGCGCCAGCAGCTTTGTGCTAGCGTCGCCAGATACGCAGTATTTT. Amino acids: CASSFVLASPDTQYF. V usage is TRBV5-1 and J usage is TRBJ2-3, with D possibly being TRBD2 (6 bases). Germline values: CDR1 SGHRS, CDR2 YFSETQ. V gave up 2 bases and J gave up 4 bases, with 14 bases separating them. This CDR3 contains 15 residues.

The chain combines TRBV28 with TRBJ2-7, with 8 bases identical to TRBD2. V dropped 7 bases and J dropped 6; count of bases not matched to a gene: 8. This CDR3 has 13 residues. Germline lookup yields CDR1 MDHEN and CDR2 SYDVKM. The CDR3 coding sequence is TGTGCCAGCACCCGGGGGGGAGCGGCCGAGCAGTACTTC. Its protein product is CASTRGGAAEQYF.

The chain combines TRBV28 with TRBJ2-3; D gene uncertain. Deletions cut 7 bases from V and 0 bases from J, with 8 bases between. CDR1 is MDHEN and CDR2 is SYDVKM in the germline V gene. This CDR3 has 13 amino acids. CDR3 nucleotide sequence: TGTGCCAGCAAAGGACCGAGCACAGATACGCAGTATTTT. This encodes CASKGPSTDTQYF. Together with reference TRBV28 and TRBJ2-3, the CDR3 gives the full variable domain: DVKVTQSSRYLVKRTGEKVFLECVQDMDHENMFWYRQDPGLGLRLIYFSYDVKMKEKGDIPEGYSVSREKKERFSLILESASTNQTSMYLCASKGPSTDTQYFGPGTRLTVL.

This clone was detected once. This chain connects TRBV7-3 to TRBJ2-3; 7 nucleotides agree with TRBD2. Germline assignment: CDR1 SGHTA and CDR2 FQGTGA. The trim removed 4 bases at V and 4 bases at J, leaving 11 bases unmatched. The CDR3 is 16 amino acids. The chain's CDR3 is CASSYRAGVGPDTQYF. CDR3 coding DNA: TGTGCCAGCAGCTATCGGGCGGGAGTAGGCCCAGATACGCAGTATTTT.

The V call is TRBV15, the J call TRBJ2-7, with 7 nucleotides matching TRBD1. With V trimmed by 0 bases and J by 5 bases, 13 bases remained unmatched. The CDR3 runs 17 residues. The germline CDR1 and CDR2 sequences are LNHNV and YYDKDF (reference sequence). Written as DNA, the CDR3 is TGTGCCACCAGCAGAGAGTTACCGGGCCTCACAGGGGACGAGCAGTACTTC. Its protein product is CATSRELPGLTGDEQYF.

This chain uses TRBV10-3 with TRBJ2-2, with 13 bases that match TRBD2. The CDR3 extends over 17 amino acids. Germline values: CDR1 ENHRY, CDR2 SYGVKD. Unmatched junction bases numbered 3, after V lost 3 bases and J lost 2 bases. The CDR3 DNA sequence: TGTGCCATCAGTGATGGGACTAGCGGGGATAACACCGGGGAGCTGTTTTTT. Its protein is CAISDGTSGDNTGELFF.

Only one count was recorded for this clone. The chain carries TRBV27 and TRBJ1-3; 8 nucleotides line up with TRBD1. The CDR3 extends over 15 amino acids. J lost 3 bases, V lost 4 bases, and 5 bases had no gene match. Germline values: CDR1 MNHEY, CDR2 SMNVEV (reference sequence). The CDR3 DNA follows: TGTGCCAGCAGTTGGACAGGGAGTATTGGAAACACCATATATTTT. Protein: CASSWTGSIGNTIYF.